These 23 T cell receptor beta chains came from one sample sequenced in a study of cytomegalovirus exposure and HLA in healthy donors. Amplification used 60 Vbeta primers and 13 Jbeta primers. Some clones are missing from TCRdb's copy, which holds only in-frame ones; the method was immunoSEQ multiplex PCR. The table lists more than 95,000 clones, roughly a sixth of them singletons. Sequencing input: PBMCs. The receptors were sampled from a female donor in good health and CMV-seropositive.

The V call is TRBV10-3, the J call TRBJ1-1; 7 nucleotides line up with TRBD1. Unmatched junction bases numbered 11, after V lost 3 bases and J lost 10 bases. Germline-derived CDR1 and CDR2 are ENHRY and SYGVKD. CDR3 length: 14 amino acids. The CDR3 reads CAISDGRDSNGAFF. CDR3 sequence (DNA): TGTGCCATCAGTGATGGTAGGGACAGTAATGGAGCTTTCTTT.

The gene calls are TRBV4-1 and TRBJ2-1, with D possibly TRBD2 on 5 matching bases. V was trimmed by 2 bases and J by 4 bases, leaving 15 bases between them. This CDR3 is 16 amino acids long. Per germline, CDR1 MGHRA and CDR2 YSYEKL. CDR3 DNA: TGCGCCAGCAGCCAATATAGCGCGGCCATTTACAATGAGCAGTTCTTC. It translates to CASSQYSAAIYNEQFF.

The chain employs TRBV30 and TRBJ2-7; TRBD1 matches 7 bases. V dropped 3 bases and J dropped 2; count of bases not matched to a gene: 7. Germline V gene sequence: CDR1 GTSNPN, CDR2 SVGIG (reference sequence). This CDR3 spans 14 amino acids. The CDR3 loop is CAWRLGGRTYEQYF. Here the CDR3 DNA reads TGTGCCTGGAGATTAGGGGGCCGTACCTACGAGCAGTACTTC.

The gene calls are TRBV5-6 and TRBJ1-1, with no clear D. Trimming took 4 bases from V and 2 from J, leaving 21 bases between them. There are 17 residues in the CDR3. Germline values: CDR1 SGHDT, CDR2 YYEEEE. DNA of the CDR3: TGTGCCAGCAGCGTCCCGTCCGGGGATCCCCTAAACACTGAAGCTTTCTTT. Amino acid sequence: CASSVPSGDPLNTEAFF.

The chain links TRBV7-2 to TRBJ2-3; 10 nucleotides line up with TRBD1. There are 15 residues in the CDR3. CDR1 is SGHTA, CDR2 FQGNSA, per germline. The junction had 5 bases not matched to a gene; V was cut back by 2 bases and J by 6 bases. The CDR3 here is CASSLSRQGADTQYF. The CDR3 DNA reads TGTGCCAGCAGCTTATCGCGACAGGGGGCCGATACGCAGTATTTT.

This clone appeared a few times. The chain is built from TRBV30 and TRBJ1-1; the D gene is possibly TRBD1 (5 bases). The CDR3 extends over 16 amino acids. Germline loops: CDR1 GTSNPN, CDR2 SVGIG (reference sequence). Trimming cost V 3 bases and J 6 bases, with 23 bases left between them. The CDR3 loop reads CAWRSFIGIVGAEAFF. The CDR3 bases are TGTGCCTGGAGGTCCTTTATAGGCATCGTAGGGGCTGAAGCTTTCTTT.

V gene TRBV2 combines with J gene TRBJ1-2; 7 nucleotides agree with TRBD1. Germline loops: CDR1 SNHLY, CDR2 FYNNEI. The CDR3 contains 15 residues. The ends lost 3 bases at V and 5 bases at J; junction bases unmatched: 9. The CDR3 nucleotides read TGTGCCAGCAGTGATACCCGACAGGGTACATATGGCTACACCTTC. It codes for CASSDTRQGTYGYTF.

The chain is built from TRBV27 and TRBJ2-7, with 8 bases aligning to TRBD1. CDR1 and CDR2 from the germline V gene are MNHEY and SMNVEV (reference sequence). The CDR3 totals 17 residues. J gave up 4 bases and V 5 bases, and 16 bases lay outside the gene matches. DNA for the CDR3: TGTGCCAGCAGTATAGACTCCGGGACAGGTAGGGAGTACGAGCAGTACTTC. It codes for CASSIDSGTGREYEQYF.

CDR3 residues: CASNIAGGQETQYF. CDR3 DNA: TGTGCCAGCAACATAGCGGGGGGCCAAGAGACCCAGTACTTC. V and J are TRBV9 and TRBJ2-5; 10 bases map to TRBD2. This CDR3 is 14 amino acids long. V shed 6 bases, J shed 1 base, and the junction held 3 bases outside the gene matches. The V gene's germline CDR1 is SGDLS and CDR2 YYNGEE.

This clone was observed a few times. The rearrangement uses TRBV5-6 and TRBJ2-7, with TRBD1 as a possible D gene (5 bases). The V gene lost 0 bases and the J gene lost 7 bases, with 8 bases spanning the gap. The CDR3 is 12 amino acids. The V gene's germline CDR1 is SGHDT and CDR2 YYEEEE. CDR3 region: CASSLAGREQYF. The DNA for the CDR3 is TGTGCCAGCAGCTTGGCAGGGCGAGAGCAGTACTTC. Variable domain in full (rest from reference TRBV5-6 and TRBJ2-7): DAGVTQSPTHLIKTRGQQVTLRCSPKSGHDTVSWYQQALGQGPQFIFQYYEEEERQRGNFPDRFSGHQFPNYSSELNVNALLLGDSALYLCASSLAGREQYFGPGTRLTVT.

The chain uses TRBV5-4 and TRBJ2-2, with 8 bases lining up with TRBD1. With 6 bases clipped from V and 4 bases from J, the junction kept 5 bases outside the gene matches. In germline, CDR1 is SGHNT, CDR2 YYREEE (reference sequence). The CDR3 spans 14 residues. CDR3 sequence (DNA): TGTGCCAGCACCACCCAGGGGGCCACCGGGGAGCTGTTTTTT. Translated: CASTTQGATGELFF.

This clone was detected a few times. The chain uses TRBV10-3 and TRBJ1-1; 10 bases line up with TRBD1. Trimming removed 6 bases from V and 6 bases from J; junction bases left unmatched: 4. Germline loops: CDR1 ENHRY, CDR2 SYGVKD. The CDR3 is 13 amino acids. The CDR3: CAIRTGGIAEAFF. CDR3 in DNA: TGTGCCATCAGGACAGGGGGCATCGCTGAAGCTTTCTTT.

V gene TRBV6-5 combines with J gene TRBJ1-6; 7 bases map to TRBD1. CDR1 MNHEY and CDR2 SVGAGI come from the germline V gene. The trim removed 6 bases at V and 8 bases at J, leaving 10 bases unmatched. The CDR3 is 15 residues long. CDR3 protein: CASSRRGENDSPLHF. The CDR3 DNA reads TGTGCCAGCAGCCGCAGGGGGGAAAATGATTCACCCCTCCACTTT.

This clone has just a few counts. The chain joins TRBV5-5 to TRBJ2-7; 7 bases align to TRBD1. CDR1 and CDR2 from the germline V gene are SGHKS and YYEKEE (reference sequence). V shed 3 bases and J 2 bases; nucleotides not matched to a gene: 5. This CDR3 is 14 amino acids long. CDR3 DNA sequence: TGTGCCAGCAGCTATCACAGGGGAACCTACGAGCAGTACTTC. As protein: CASSYHRGTYEQYF.

Details on this clone: The junction and the germline gene differ at one end; a read error may be behind it. The CDR3 DNA reads as TGTGCCAGCAGTTCTAGCGGAAACTTC. Encoded protein: CASSSSGNF. The chain is built from TRBV28 and TRBJ2-7; 7 bases agree with TRBD2. Germline V gene sequence: CDR1 MDHEN, CDR2 SYDVKM. This CDR3 has 9 residues.

This clone was counted between two and nine times. The chain recombines TRBV7-3 with TRBJ2-5; 8 bases line up with TRBD2. Germline CDR1 is SGHTA and CDR2 is FQGTGA. CDR3 length: 13 amino acids. Germline trimming cut 11 bases from V and 5 bases from J; bases unmatched to any gene: 10. CDR3 in DNA: TGTGCCTCCGGCCAAGCGGGAGATGAGACCCAGTACTTC. Its protein is CASGQAGDETQYF.

CDR3 loop: CASSQRGTVPYEQYF. The CDR3 coding sequence is TGCGCCAGCAGCCAAAGGGGGACAGTCCCCTACGAGCAGTACTTC. J is TRBJ2-7 and V is TRBV4-1; 7 bases are shared with TRBD1. V dropped 2 bases and J dropped 2; count of bases not matched to a gene: 6. Germline loops: CDR1 MGHRA, CDR2 YSYEKL. The CDR3 extends over 15 amino acids.

This clone was detected a few times. This rearrangement joins TRBV5-1 to TRBJ2-5; 9 nucleotides align to TRBD1. V dropped 2 bases and J dropped 2; count of bases not matched to a gene: 4. Per the germline V gene, CDR1 is SGHRS and CDR2 is YFSETQ. The CDR3 runs 15 residues. DNA of the CDR3: TGCGCCAGCAGCTTCTGGGACAGGGATCAAGAGACCCAGTACTTC. Amino acid sequence: CASSFWDRDQETQYF.

This clone was observed a few times. V is TRBV5-5 and J is TRBJ2-3, with a weak D call TRBD2 (6 bases). The length of the CDR3 is 15 residues. The germline gives CDR1 SGHKS, CDR2 YYEKEE (reference sequence). Trimming shortened V by 4 bases and J by 0 bases, and 12 bases separated the two germline ends. The CDR3 DNA sequence: TGTGCCAGCAGCGGGAGGAGGGATAGCACAGATACGCAGTATTTT. This translates into CASSGRRDSTDTQYF.

The chain links TRBV4-2 to TRBJ2-7; weak D call: TRBD2 (5 bases). Germline V gene data show CDR1 as LGHNA and CDR2 as YNFKEQ. The CDR3 sequence is 14 residues long. The germline V and J ends were trimmed by 0 bases and 7 bases, with 13 bases remaining between them. The CDR3 sequence is CASSQDRRRREQYF. CDR3 DNA sequence: TGTGCCAGCAGCCAAGATCGTCGGCGGAGGGAGCAGTACTTC.

This chain links TRBV2 with TRBJ1-2; D possibly corresponds to TRBD1 (5 bases). The V gene's germline CDR1 is SNHLY and CDR2 FYNNEI. V was clipped by 0 bases and J by 4 bases, with 9 bases between them. This CDR3 region has 14 residues. The CDR3 region is CASSEATAAYGYTF. The CDR3 DNA reads as TGTGCCAGCAGTGAAGCGACAGCCGCCTATGGCTACACCTTC.

The genes are TRBV7-2 and TRBJ1-2, with D tentatively TRBD1 (6 bases). This CDR3 region has 15 residues. The ends were cut back, 1 base at V and 7 bases at J, with 16 bases in the middle. From germline, CDR1 is SGHTA and CDR2 FQGNSA. The CDR3 loop is CASSLGGPGEGGYTF. CDR3 DNA sequence: TGTGCCAGCAGCTTAGGAGGCCCAGGGGAGGGTGGCTACACCTTC.

The chain has TRBV5-1 and TRBJ2-1, with 9 bases lining up with TRBD2. V shed 1 base and J 6 bases; nucleotides not matched to a gene: 5. The CDR3 is 15 amino acids. Germline V gene lookup returns CDR1 SGHRS and CDR2 YFSETQ. DNA for the CDR3: TGCGCCAGCAGCTTGTTTAGCGGGAGTATCAATGAGCAGTTCTTC. Protein product: CASSLFSGSINEQFF.